Listed below are T cell receptor beta chains from one sample, sequenced in a study of T cell repertoires in cytomegalovirus infection. Which antigens these TCRs recognize remains unknown. TCRdb used MiXCR to reprocess the reads, holding one entry per CDR3 protein. This sample has 100,000 or so distinct CDR3 sequences, with around 45% found just once. The sample in question was CD8+ T cells from cultured PBMCs, obtained from culture after CMV antigen stimulation. The source is a human donor in good health (CMV status not recorded). Some clones in this sample may be carry-over from other donors' samples. The conserved cysteine and the conserved F or W are not part of the CDR3 here.

j_call | v_call | cdr3_length | cdr3_aa
TRBJ2-3 | TRBV18 | 10 | ASSPATDTQY
TRBJ2-1 | TRBV4-1 | 15 | ASSQDWPSSSYNEQF
TRBJ2-3 | TRBV19 | 13 | ASSGSQGATDTQY
TRBJ1-2 | TRBV29-1 | 11 | SVTGTGNPGYT
TRBJ2-7 | TRBV5-4 | 12 | ASSLGPGAYEQY
TRBJ1-1 | TRBV7-9 | 10 | ASSLRPTEAF
TRBJ2-7 | TRBV11-2 | 14 | ASTTLRGRTIYEQY
TRBJ2-1 | TRBV3-1 | 11 | ASSPPRAPEQF
TRBJ2-1 | TRBV7-2 | 10 | ASSSRTDEQF
TRBJ1-4 | TRBV7-9 | 13 | ASSSPQAPNEKLF
TRBJ2-3 | TRBV24-1 | 13 | ATSDLRTSGDTQY
TRBJ1-5 | TRBV4-1 | 15 | ASSQGRGRERDQPQH
TRBJ1-2 | TRBV2 | 11 | ASNKQGAYGYT
TRBJ1-2 | TRBV7-9 | 14 | ASSLAGTSENYGYT
TRBJ1-1 | TRBV6-6 | 13 | ASSYISTPNTEAF
TRBJ2-2 | TRBV7-2 | 14 | ASSQPTRGRTGELF
TRBJ2-3 | TRBV2 | 14 | ASREQVRASTDTQY